Shown below are 7 T cell receptor beta chains from a single sample sequenced in a study of low-dose radiotherapy and immunotherapy resistance in tumors. The time point is: before trial treatment. Alpha and beta chains were covered, as first-strand cDNA relied on TRAV- and TRBV-specific primers. Over roughly 20 PCR cycles, TCRs were amplified from a constant-region primer and V-primer adapter. TCRdb re-called the reads through MiXCR, storing one row per CDR3 protein. The sample includes 80,000 to 90,000 distinct CDR3 sequences, roughly a sixth of them seen just once. The material was PBMCs, obtained before treatment. The source of these receptors is a male donor with prostate cancer.

The table lists this clonotype with many counts. This chain uses TRBV12-3 or TRBV12-4 with TRBJ2-6, with a possible D match to TRBD1 (6 bases). Trimming removed 6 bases from V and 0 bases from J, with 18 bases in between. The CDR3 is 18 amino acids. The CDR3 region is CASRLQGRPFSGANVLTF. In nucleotides, the CDR3 is TGTGCCAGCAGGTTACAGGGCCGGCCCTTCTCTGGGGCCAACGTCCTGACTTTC.

This clonotype was counted at least ten times. The J gene is TRBJ2-3, the V gene TRBV20-1; maybe TRBD2 (6 bases). This CDR3 has 14 residues. V lost 2 bases, J lost 3 bases, and 12 bases lay in between. Germline lookup yields CDR1 DFQATT and CDR2 SNEGSKA (reference sequence). In DNA form, the CDR3 reads TGCAGTGCTAGATCGGGGGTGGTGACAGATACGCAGTATTTT. Residues: CSARSGVVTDTQYF.

A remark on this clonotype: A far larger clone is a single base away, which makes a read error likely. V usage is TRBV6-2 or TRBV6-3 and J usage is TRBJ2-5, with 7 bases identical to TRBD2. V shed 5 bases and J 11 bases; nucleotides not matched to a gene: 8. The germline CDR1 and CDR2 sequences are MNHEY and SVGEGT. The CDR3 consists of 12 residues. CDR3 nucleotides: TGTGCCAGCAGTGGGGGAGGGGATGAGCAGTACTTC. Protein product: CASSGGGDEQYF.

In its sample, this clonotype was seen many times. The chain recombines TRBV7-3 with TRBJ2-2; D possibly corresponds to TRBD1 (5 bases). CDR1 is SGHTA and CDR2 is FQGTGA in the germline V gene. Deletions cut 1 base from V and 5 bases from J, with 11 bases between. The CDR3 contains 15 residues. The CDR3 DNA is TGTGCCAGCAGCTTAAGCACAGGTCTAACCGGGGAGCTGTTTTTT. As protein: CASSLSTGLTGELFF.

This clonotype occurred a few times. The chain joins TRBV12-3 or TRBV12-4 to TRBJ2-1; 7 positions agree with TRBD1. The V gene end was trimmed by 8 bases and the J gene end by 6 bases; junction bases not matched to a gene: 10. This CDR3 comprises 14 residues. Here the CDR3 DNA reads TGTGCCAGCGCGCAGGGACAGCCCCTCAATGAGCAGTTCTTC. Protein product: CASAQGQPLNEQFF.

The sample holds many counts of this clonotype. The CDR3 nucleotides read TGTGCCAGCACCCTAGCGGGGACCACAGATACGCAGTATTTT. This translates into CASTLAGTTDTQYF. This chain connects TRBV14 to TRBJ2-3, with 9 bases matching TRBD2. Per germline, CDR1 SGHDN and CDR2 FVKESK. The CDR3 contains 14 residues. Trimming removed 7 bases from V and 2 bases from J; junction bases left unmatched: 4.

This clonotype was seen at least ten times. The chain uses TRBV18 and TRBJ2-7; D perhaps matches TRBD1 (6 bases). CDR1 and CDR2 from the germline V gene are KGHSH and LQKENI. The CDR3 has 15 amino acids. Deletions cut 0 bases from V and 2 bases from J, with 11 bases between. The CDR3 DNA follows: TGTGCCAGCTCACCACCGACAGGATATGCCTACGAGCAGTACTTC. Translating gives CASSPPTGYAYEQYF.